This TCR beta chain was identified during a study of blood T cell repertoires in COVID-19. With 3 bases clipped from V and 1 base from J, the junction kept 8 bases outside the gene matches. Germline V lookup: CDR1 LNHDA, CDR2 SQIVND (reference sequence). The CDR3 spans 17 residues. Sequencing was performed with immunoSEQ multiplex PCR; in TCRdb, only in-frame clones are kept and a portion is missing. The sample includes 280,000 or so clones, around 89% of them seen just once. J is TRBJ2-1 and V is TRBV19, with 8 bases fitting TRBD1. The sequence was obtained from a woman between 18 and 29 years old with acute COVID-19. Specimen: PBMCs or T cells enriched from blood (not recorded which). The CDR3 DNA sequence: TGTGCCAGTAGTATCGCAGGGGGCATCATATCCTACAATGAGCAGTTCTTC. Its translation is CASSIAGGIISYNEQFF.